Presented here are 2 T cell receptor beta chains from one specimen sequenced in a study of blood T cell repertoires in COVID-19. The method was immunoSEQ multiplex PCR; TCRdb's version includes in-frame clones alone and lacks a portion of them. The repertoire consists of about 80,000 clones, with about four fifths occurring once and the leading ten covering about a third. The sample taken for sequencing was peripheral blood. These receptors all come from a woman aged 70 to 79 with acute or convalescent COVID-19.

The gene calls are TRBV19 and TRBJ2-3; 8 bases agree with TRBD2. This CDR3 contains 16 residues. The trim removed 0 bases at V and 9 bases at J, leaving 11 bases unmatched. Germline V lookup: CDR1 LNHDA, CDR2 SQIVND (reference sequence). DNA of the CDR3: TGTGCCAGTAGTATAGAACTAGCGGTAGGGGTAGGGACGCAGTATTTT. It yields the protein CASSIELAVGVGTQYF.

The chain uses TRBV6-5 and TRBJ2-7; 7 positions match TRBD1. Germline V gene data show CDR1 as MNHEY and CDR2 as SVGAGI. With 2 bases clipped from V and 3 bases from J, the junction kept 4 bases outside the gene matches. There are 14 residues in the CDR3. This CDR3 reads CASSYKDRDYEQYF. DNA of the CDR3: TGTGCCAGCAGTTACAAAGACAGGGACTACGAGCAGTACTTC.